This T cell receptor (beta chain) is from a study of T cells in Graves' hyperthyroidism and ophthalmopathy. Criteria for exclusion of patients were uncontrolled infection, other autoimmune disease, pregnancy or lactation. As to this clonotype: Antigen: not known.

RNA transcripts provided the source from which TCR beta CDR3 regions were amplified. TCR CDR3 regions were first amplified by RT-PCR with HTBI primers. MiXCR was run by TCRdb on the multiplex PCR reads, yielding one entry per CDR3 protein. Among hundreds of thousands of distinct CDR3 sequences listed, roughly 14% were seen once. The study, taken as a whole, reports: Prediction of ophthalmopathy progression came a median approximately 6.5 months pre-onset. From stable hyperthyroidism, ophthalmopathy was separated by a 13 V-J model.

The V end lost 0 bases, the J end lost 3 bases, and 12 bases lay between the germline ends. The CDR3 is made up of 15 amino acids. Germline assignment: CDR1 LGHNA and CDR2 YSLEER. Sequencing was carried out using blood. The receptor comes from a woman in her forties with Graves' ophthalmopathy. The V gene is TRBV4-3, the J gene TRBJ2-7, with D possibly being TRBD1 (5 bases). CDR3 sequence: CASSQDRGRFYEQYF. CDR3 nucleotides: TGCGCCAGCAGCCAAGATAGGGGCAGATTCTACGAGCAGTACTTC.